This T cell receptor (beta chain) emerged from a study of T-cell reconstitution after alpha-beta-depleted transplantation in children. Molecular barcoding with unique molecular identifiers was used for the TCRbeta library. TCRdb re-derived calls from the PCR reads in MiXCR, one entry per CDR3 protein. The sample yields around 500,000 distinct CDR3 sequences, around 12% seen once. CDR3 length: 14 residues. Deletions cut 8 bases from V and 4 bases from J, with 15 bases between. CDR1 is MDHEN and CDR2 is SYDVKM in the germline V gene. This specimen was PBMCs from the stem cell graft donor, taken from the stem cell graft. This rearrangement joins TRBV28 to TRBJ2-1; D remains ambiguous. The receptor was isolated from a human donor who donated a stem cell graft to a child with combined immunodeficiency. The CDR3 loop is CASSPPTEYNEQFF. CDR3 bases: TGTGCCAGCTCTCCACCTACAGAGTACAATGAGCAGTTCTTC.